The 14 T cell receptor beta chains presented below share a single source sample, sequenced in a study of T cells in Graves' hyperthyroidism and ophthalmopathy. Amplified TCR beta CDR3 regions derived from RNA transcripts. Initially, a first-round RT-PCR of the TCR CDR3 employed the HTBI primer set. Each CDR3 protein gets one entry after TCRdb re-called the multiplex PCR reads with MiXCR. Found here are 500,000 to 600,000 distinct CDR3 sequences, over 15% of them singletons; the top ten hold approximately 18%. Sequences were obtained from blood. These receptors originate from a woman aged 18 to 35 with Graves' hyperthyroidism.

This chain uses TRBV7-9 with TRBJ1-2; 7 bases are shared with TRBD1. Germline V gives CDR1 SEHNR, CDR2 FQNEAQ (reference sequence). Trimming took 4 bases from V and 5 from J; bases not matched to a gene: 4. This CDR3 has 13 amino acids. CDR3 coding DNA: TGTGCCAGCAGCTCGCAGGGGGTTTATGGCTACACCTTC. This encodes CASSSQGVYGYTF.

The chain recombines TRBV11-2 with TRBJ2-7, with D unresolved. The germline gives CDR1 SGHAT, CDR2 FQNNGV. The CDR3 length is 17 residues. Trimming shortened V by 5 bases and J by 0 bases, and 20 bases separated the two germline ends. CDR3 bases: TGTGCCAGCAGCGGAAGATCCCCGGGCTTCAGCTCCTACGAGCAGTACTTC. This codes for CASSGRSPGFSSYEQYF. Full variable domain (outside the CDR3, taken from reference TRBV11-2 and TRBJ2-7): EAGVAQSPRYKIIEKRQSVAFWCNPISGHATLYWYQQILGQGPKLLIQFQNNGVVDDSQLPKDRFSAERLKGVDSTLKIQPAKLEDSAVYLCASSGRSPGFSSYEQYFGPGTRLTVT.

The V gene is TRBV15, the J gene TRBJ2-5; 9 bases match TRBD1. The V gene end was trimmed by 5 bases and the J gene end by 2 bases; junction bases not matched to a gene: 6. CDR1 LNHNV and CDR2 YYDKDF come from the germline V gene (reference sequence). The CDR3 spans 15 residues. CDR3 coding DNA: TGTGCCACCAGCGTGGACAGGGGACAACAAGAGACCCAGTACTTC. It yields the protein CATSVDRGQQETQYF.

This clonotype was observed many times. The chain has TRBV6-1 and TRBJ2-1; 9 nucleotides line up with TRBD2. CDR3 length: 14 residues. V dropped 10 bases and J dropped 3; count of bases not matched to a gene: 7. Per germline, CDR1 MNHNS and CDR2 SASEGT. The CDR3 reads CATSSSGSYNEQFF. The CDR3 DNA sequence: TGTGCCACCTCAAGTAGCGGGAGCTACAATGAGCAGTTCTTC.

In its sample, this clonotype was seen a few times. V is TRBV5-8 and J is TRBJ2-5; D not resolved. Germline CDR1 is SGHTS and CDR2 is YDEGEE. The CDR3 contains 15 residues. The V end was cut by 0 bases, the J end by 2 bases, with 11 bases between. CDR3 residues: CASSLVGRWQETQYF. The CDR3, as DNA: TGTGCCAGCAGCTTGGTCGGCAGGTGGCAAGAGACCCAGTACTTC.

There are a few counts of this clonotype. The rearrangement joins TRBV11-3 to TRBJ1-5; D might be TRBD1 (5 bases). Per germline, CDR1 SGHNT and CDR2 YENEEA. V was cut by 1 base and J by 5 bases, with 15 bases left in between. The CDR3 spans 16 residues. The CDR3 nucleotides are TGTGCCAGCAGCTTAGGTTATCAGGGAAAGGATCAGCCCCAGCATTTT. Translation gives CASSLGYQGKDQPQHF.

This clonotype has a count of ten or more. For the CDR3, the DNA is TGTGCCAGCGACCGGCGGGAGGGGATAGATACGCAGTATTTT. Protein: CASDRREGIDTQYF. V is TRBV7-8 and J is TRBJ2-3, with 9 bases that match TRBD2. The CDR3 extends over 14 amino acids. From germline, CDR1 is SGHVS and CDR2 FQNEAQ. V shed 8 bases and J 5 bases; nucleotides not matched to a gene: 8.

The chain recombines TRBV25-1 with TRBJ1-2; D is unclear. The CDR3 runs 14 residues. The ends were cut back, 0 bases at V and 4 bases at J, with 9 bases in the middle. CDR1 is MGHDK and CDR2 is SYGVNS in the germline V gene. CDR3 in amino acids: CASSEYEGSYGYTF. Written as DNA, the CDR3 is TGTGCCAGCAGTGAATATGAGGGTTCCTATGGCTACACCTTC.

The sample holds a few counts of this clonotype. The chain couples TRBV27 to TRBJ1-6, with D tentatively TRBD1 (6 bases). This CDR3 has 13 residues. In germline, CDR1 is MNHEY, CDR2 SMNVEV (reference sequence). Trimming removed 3 bases from V and 11 bases from J, with 11 bases in between. The CDR3 reads CASSFQGHTPLHF. CDR3 DNA: TGTGCCAGCAGTTTCCAGGGACATACACCCCTCCACTTT.

This clonotype was observed at least ten times. V gene TRBV7-9 combines with J gene TRBJ2-7; D perhaps matches TRBD2 (6 bases). From germline, CDR1 is SEHNR and CDR2 FQNEAQ (reference sequence). V was cut by 0 bases and J by 2 bases, with 20 bases left in between. The CDR3 length is 18 residues. CDR3 in DNA: TGTGCCAGCAGCTTAGCGCAGGGACTGGGAGTGTACCCCTACGAGCAGTACTTC. Translation: CASSLAQGLGVYPYEQYF.

This clonotype was picked up one time. This chain uses TRBV4-2 with TRBJ1-4; D not certain. The length of the CDR3 is 16 residues. Germline CDR1 and CDR2: LGHNA and YNFKEQ. V was trimmed by 2 bases and J by 4 bases, leaving 14 bases between them. The CDR3 bases are TGTGCCAGCAGCCAAAATGTGGTCCTCCGTAATGAAAAACTGTTTTTT. Translation: CASSQNVVLRNEKLFF.

This chain connects TRBV7-9 to TRBJ2-3, with 9 bases lining up with TRBD1. The J segment lost 4 bases and the V segment lost 4 bases, leaving 6 bases of the junction unmatched. Per germline, CDR1 SEHNR and CDR2 FQNEAQ (reference sequence). The CDR3 has 15 residues. The CDR3 spells CASSSRDRDADTQYF. The DNA of the CDR3 is TGTGCCAGCAGCTCCCGGGACAGGGATGCAGATACGCAGTATTTT.

This chain joins TRBV24-1 and TRBJ2-1; TRBD1 agrees at 8 bases. CDR1 KGHDR and CDR2 SFDVKD come from the germline V gene. J lost 6 bases, V lost 0 bases, and 0 bases had no gene match. The CDR3 extends over 14 amino acids. CDR3 sequence (DNA): TGTGCCACCAGTGATTTGGACAGGGGCAATGAGCAGTTCTTC. It codes for CATSDLDRGNEQFF.

This clonotype was recorded only once. With a much larger clone just one base away, this may be a read error. This chain links TRBV28 with TRBJ1-1; maybe TRBD1 (5 bases). The V end lost 10 bases, the J end lost 1 base, and 16 bases lay between the germline ends. Germline V CDR1 and CDR2: MDHEN, SYDVKM. CDR3 size: 14 residues. This CDR3 reads CANTYTGENTEAFF. In DNA, the CDR3 is TGTGCCAACACCTATACGGGGGAGAACACTGAAGCTTTCTTT. Looking up the rest from reference TRBV28 and TRBJ1-1 gives the full variable domain: DVKVTQSSRYLVKRTGEKVFLECVQDMDHENMFWYRQDPGLGLRLIYFSYDVKMKEKGDIPEGYSVSREKKERFSLILESASTNQTSMYLCANTYTGENTEAFFGQGTRLTVV.